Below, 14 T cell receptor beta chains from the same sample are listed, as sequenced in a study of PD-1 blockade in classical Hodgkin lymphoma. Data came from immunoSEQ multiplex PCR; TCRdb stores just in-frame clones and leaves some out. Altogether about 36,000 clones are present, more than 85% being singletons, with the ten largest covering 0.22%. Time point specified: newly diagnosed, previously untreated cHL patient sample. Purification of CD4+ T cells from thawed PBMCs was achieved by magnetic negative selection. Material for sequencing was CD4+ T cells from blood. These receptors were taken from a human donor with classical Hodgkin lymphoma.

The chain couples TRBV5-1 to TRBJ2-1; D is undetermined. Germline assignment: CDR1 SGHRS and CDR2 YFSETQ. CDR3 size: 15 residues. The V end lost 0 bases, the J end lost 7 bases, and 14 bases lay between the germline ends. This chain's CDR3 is CASSLEGYSFNEQFF. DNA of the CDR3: TGCGCCAGCAGCTTGGAAGGTTACAGTTTTAATGAGCAGTTCTTC. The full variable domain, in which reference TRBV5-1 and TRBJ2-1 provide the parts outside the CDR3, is KAGVTQTPRYLIKTRGQQVTLSCSPISGHRSVSWYQQTPGQGLQFLFEYFSETQRNKGNFPGRFSGRQFSNSRSEMNVSTLELGDSALYLCASSLEGYSFNEQFFGPGTRLTVL.

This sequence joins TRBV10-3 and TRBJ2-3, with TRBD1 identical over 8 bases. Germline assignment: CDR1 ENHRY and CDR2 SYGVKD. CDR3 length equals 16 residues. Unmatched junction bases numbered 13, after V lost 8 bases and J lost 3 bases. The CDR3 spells CAIGGEWTGKTDTQYF. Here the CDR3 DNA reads TGTGCCATCGGGGGCGAATGGACAGGGAAGACAGATACGCAGTATTTT.

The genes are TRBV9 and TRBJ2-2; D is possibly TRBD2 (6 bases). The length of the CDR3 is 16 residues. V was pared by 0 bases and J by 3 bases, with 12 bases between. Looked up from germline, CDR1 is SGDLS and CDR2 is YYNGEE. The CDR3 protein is CASSVATSTYTGELFF. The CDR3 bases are TGTGCCAGCAGCGTAGCTACTAGCACTTACACCGGGGAGCTGTTTTTT.

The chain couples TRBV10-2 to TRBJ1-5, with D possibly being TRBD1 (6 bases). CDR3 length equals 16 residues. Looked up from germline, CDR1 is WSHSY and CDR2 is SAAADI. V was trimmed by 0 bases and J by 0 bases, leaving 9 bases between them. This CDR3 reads CASSESTGNSNQPQHF. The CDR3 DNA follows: TGCGCCAGCAGTGAGTCTACAGGGAATAGCAATCAGCCCCAGCATTTT.

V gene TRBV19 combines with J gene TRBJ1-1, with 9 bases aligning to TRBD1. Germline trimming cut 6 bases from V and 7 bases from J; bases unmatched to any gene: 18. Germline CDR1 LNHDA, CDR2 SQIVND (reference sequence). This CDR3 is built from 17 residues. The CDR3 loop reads CASSSGTGKVIGGEAFF. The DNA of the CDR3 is TGTGCCAGTAGCTCCGGGACAGGGAAAGTAATTGGAGGTGAAGCTTTCTTT.

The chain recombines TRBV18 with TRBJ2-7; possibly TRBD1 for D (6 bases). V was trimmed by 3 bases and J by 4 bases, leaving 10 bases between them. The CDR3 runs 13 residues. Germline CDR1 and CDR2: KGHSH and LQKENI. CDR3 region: CASSPGTTYEQYF. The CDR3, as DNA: TGTGCCAGCTCACCCGGGACAACATACGAGCAGTACTTC.

The CDR3 region is CASSVLPVNEQFF. The CDR3 DNA is TGTGCCAGCAGTGTACTCCCAGTAAATGAGCAGTTCTTC. The J gene is TRBJ2-1, the V gene TRBV2; D is ambiguous. This CDR3 has 13 residues. Germline V lookup: CDR1 SNHLY, CDR2 FYNNEI. The V gene lost 4 bases and the J gene lost 7 bases, with 11 bases spanning the gap.

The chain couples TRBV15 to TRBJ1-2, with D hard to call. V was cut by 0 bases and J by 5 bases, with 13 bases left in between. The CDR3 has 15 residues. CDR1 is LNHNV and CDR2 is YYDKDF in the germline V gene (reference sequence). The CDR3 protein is CATSRDPGGLYGYTF. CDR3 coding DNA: TGTGCCACCAGCAGAGATCCGGGCGGCCTGTATGGCTACACCTTC. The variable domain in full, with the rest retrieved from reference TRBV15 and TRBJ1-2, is DAMVIQNPRYQVTQFGKPVTLSCSQTLNHNVMYWYQQKSSQAPKLLFHYYDKDFNNEADTPDNFQSRRPNTSFCFLDIRSPGLGDTAMYLCATSRDPGGLYGYTFGSGTRLTVV.

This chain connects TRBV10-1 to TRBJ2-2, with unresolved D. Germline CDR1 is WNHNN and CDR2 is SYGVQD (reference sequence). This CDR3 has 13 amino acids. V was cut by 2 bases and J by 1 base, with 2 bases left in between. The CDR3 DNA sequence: TGCGCCAGCAGTGAGCAGAACACCGGGGAGCTGTTTTTT. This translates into CASSEQNTGELFF.

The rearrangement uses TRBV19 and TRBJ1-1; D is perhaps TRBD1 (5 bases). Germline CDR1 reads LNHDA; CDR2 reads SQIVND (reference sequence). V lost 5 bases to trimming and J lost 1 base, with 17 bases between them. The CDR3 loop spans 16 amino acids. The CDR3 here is CASSGAAGRGNTEAFF. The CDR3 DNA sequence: TGTGCCAGTAGTGGGGCGGCGGGGCGCGGGAACACTGAAGCTTTCTTT.

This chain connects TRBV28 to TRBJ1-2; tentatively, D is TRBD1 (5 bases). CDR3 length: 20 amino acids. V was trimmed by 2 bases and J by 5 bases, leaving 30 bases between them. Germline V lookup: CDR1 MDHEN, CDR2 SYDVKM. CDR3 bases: TGTGCCAGCAGTTTAGGCCAATCACTCTTCGTGGGGGACGCTGGGTATGGCTACACCTTC. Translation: CASSLGQSLFVGDAGYGYTF.

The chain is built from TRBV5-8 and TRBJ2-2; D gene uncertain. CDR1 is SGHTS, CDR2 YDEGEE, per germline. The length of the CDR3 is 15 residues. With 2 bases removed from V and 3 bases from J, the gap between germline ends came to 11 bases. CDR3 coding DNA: TGTGCCAGCAGCTTAGGCCAGGTGTACACCGGGGAGCTGTTTTTT. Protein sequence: CASSLGQVYTGELFF. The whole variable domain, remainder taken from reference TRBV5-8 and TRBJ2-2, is EAGVTQSPTHLIKTRGQQATLRCSPISGHTSVYWYQQALGLGLQFLLWYDEGEERNRGNFPPRFSGRQFPNYSSELNVNALELEDSALYLCASSLGQVYTGELFFGEGSRLTVL.

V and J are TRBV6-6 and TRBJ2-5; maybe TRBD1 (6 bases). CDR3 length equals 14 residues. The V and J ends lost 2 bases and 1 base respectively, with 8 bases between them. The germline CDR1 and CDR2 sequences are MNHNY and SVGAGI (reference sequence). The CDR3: CASSYNRAQETQYF. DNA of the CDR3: TGTGCCAGCAGTTACAACAGGGCCCAAGAGACCCAGTACTTC.

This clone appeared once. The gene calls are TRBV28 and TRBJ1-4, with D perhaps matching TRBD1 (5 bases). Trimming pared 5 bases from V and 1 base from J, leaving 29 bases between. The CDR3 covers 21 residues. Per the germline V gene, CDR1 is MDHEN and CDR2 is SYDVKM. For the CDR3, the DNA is TGTGCCAGCAGTCCCGAGACCCTACCGCTACCCCTAAGGGGAACTAATGAAAAACTGTTTTTT. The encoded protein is CASSPETLPLPLRGTNEKLFF.